This T cell receptor beta chain is drawn from a study of blood T cell repertoires in COVID-19. Study in general: Acute and convalescent COVID-19 specimens originated in the United States, Italy and Spain. In each case, the material was cDNA or gDNA derived from T cells, B-cell-depleted T cells, or PBMCs.

How the authors handled the data: Amplification of reference gene primers was used by the study to estimate nucleated cell counts. Repertoires were generated with immunoSEQ multiplex PCR, while TCRdb's copy carries only in-frame clones and drops some. V and J calls plus clone size are reproduced from that table; the DNA served to infer D and trimming. The data show a few hundred thousand clones, 75% to 85% seen once. The CDR3 runs to 15 residues. Germline-derived CDR1 and CDR2 are LNHDA and SQIVND (reference sequence). V lost 2 bases, J lost 6 bases, and 17 bases lay in between. The TCR sequence derives from a man aged 45-60 years with active or convalescent COVID-19. This chain links TRBV19 with TRBJ2-7; D perhaps matches TRBD1 (6 bases). The sequenced material came from peripheral blood. The CDR3 loop is CASSIQDSSLSEQYF. CDR3 in DNA: TGTGCCAGTAGTATACAGGACAGCTCCCTGAGCGAGCAGTACTTC.